Sequencing of this T cell receptor (beta chain) was carried out in a study of T cells in narcolepsy. J lost 2 bases, V lost 6 bases, and 3 bases had no gene match. CDR1 MNHNY and CDR2 SVGAGI come from the germline V gene (reference sequence). This CDR3 is 13 amino acids long. Whole-study findings and limits: Reportedly, autoreactive clonotypes were serially detected in patients' blood but not controls'.

As regards this clone: No antigen is known for it.

Clones were read by immunoSEQ multiplex PCR, and TCRdb kept only the in-frame ones, dropping some. The repertoire holds around 34,000 clones, with 65% to 85% as singletons. The rearrangement links TRBV6-6 to TRBJ2-7; 8 bases match TRBD1. Sequencing input: memory (CD45RA-) CD4+ T cells from blood. This sequence originates from a human donor in good health. CDR3 in DNA: TGTGCCAGCAGGCCGACAGGGGCCTACGAGCAGTACTTC. Amino acids: CASRPTGAYEQYF.